This T cell receptor (beta chain) was found in a study of OX40 agonist ivuxolimab in advanced cancers. This CDR3 is built from 14 residues. Germline CDR1 SGDLS, CDR2 YYNGEE. Between the trimmed V and J ends, which lost 3 bases and 4 bases, there was a span of 11 bases. The data were produced by immunoSEQ multiplex PCR, yet TCRdb's version contains in-frame clones alone and is incomplete. The top ten clones hold around 17% of a sample with around 25,000 clones, approximately 85% of them seen once. Excluded were patients having autoimmune disease history or systemic immunosuppression. The TCR sequence derives from an adult with an advanced solid tumor such as melanoma, head and neck, liver or kidney cancer. This chain joins TRBV9 and TRBJ1-3, with D possibly TRBD1 on 6 matching bases. The starting material was CD4+ or CD8+ T cells sorted from blood, obtained in a trial of the OX40 agonist ivuxolimab. The CDR3 DNA follows: TGTGCCAGCAGCGGGGCCGGGACAGGAAACACCATATATTTT. Its translation is CASSGAGTGNTIYF.